This TCR beta chain is drawn from a study of ipilimumab plus nivolumab after autologous stem cell transplantation. The overall study: Both relapsed and primary refractory DLBCL were included.

Dosing: nivolumab 3 mg/kg IV, weeks 1, 4, 7, 10, then every two weeks to week 26. Repertoires were generated with immunoSEQ multiplex PCR, while TCRdb's copy carries only in-frame clones and drops some. The sample has about 83,000 clones, 75% to 85% seen once. Germline V gives CDR1 SGHAT, CDR2 FQDESV (reference sequence). Unmatched junction bases numbered 10, after V lost 0 bases and J lost 6 bases. This CDR3 comprises 17 residues. The sample was PBMCs, taken in a trial of ipilimumab plus nivolumab as post-transplant consolidation. The sequence was obtained from a male donor with diffuse large B-cell lymphoma. V is TRBV11-1 and J is TRBJ2-3; TRBD2 matches at 9 bases. Here the CDR3 reads CASSLARSGLATDTQYF. The CDR3 nucleotides are TGTGCCAGCAGCTTAGCGCGATCCGGACTAGCGACCGATACGCAGTATTTT. Combining the CDR3 with reference TRBV11-1 and TRBJ2-3 gives the whole variable domain EAEVAQSPRYKITEKSQAVAFWCDPISGHATLYWYRQILGQGPELLVQFQDESVVDDSQLPKDRFSAERLKGVDSTLKIQPAELGDSAMYLCASSLARSGLATDTQYFGPGTRLTVL.